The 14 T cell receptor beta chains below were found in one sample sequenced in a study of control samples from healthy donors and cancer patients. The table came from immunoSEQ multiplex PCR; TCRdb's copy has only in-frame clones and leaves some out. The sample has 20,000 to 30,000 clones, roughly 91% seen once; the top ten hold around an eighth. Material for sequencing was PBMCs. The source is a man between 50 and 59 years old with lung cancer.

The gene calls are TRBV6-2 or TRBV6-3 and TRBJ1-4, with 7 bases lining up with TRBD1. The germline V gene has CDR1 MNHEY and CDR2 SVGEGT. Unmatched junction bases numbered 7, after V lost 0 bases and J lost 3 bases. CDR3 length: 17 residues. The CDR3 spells CASSYSRGQDANEKLFF. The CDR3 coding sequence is TGTGCCAGCAGTTACTCCAGAGGACAGGACGCTAATGAAAAACTGTTTTTT.

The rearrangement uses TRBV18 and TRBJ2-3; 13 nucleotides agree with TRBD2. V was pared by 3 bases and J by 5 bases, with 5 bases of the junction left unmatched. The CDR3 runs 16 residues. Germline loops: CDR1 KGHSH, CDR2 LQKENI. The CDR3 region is CASSPGLAGTGDTQYF. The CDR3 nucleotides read TGTGCCAGCTCACCGGGACTAGCGGGGACGGGAGATACGCAGTATTTT.

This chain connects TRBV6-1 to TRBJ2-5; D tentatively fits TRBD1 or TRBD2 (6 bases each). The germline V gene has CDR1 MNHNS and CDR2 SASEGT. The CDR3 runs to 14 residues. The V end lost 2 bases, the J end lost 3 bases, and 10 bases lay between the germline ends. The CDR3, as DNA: TGTGCCAGCAGTGAAAGGGGGGTTGAAGAGACCCAGTACTTC. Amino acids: CASSERGVEETQYF.

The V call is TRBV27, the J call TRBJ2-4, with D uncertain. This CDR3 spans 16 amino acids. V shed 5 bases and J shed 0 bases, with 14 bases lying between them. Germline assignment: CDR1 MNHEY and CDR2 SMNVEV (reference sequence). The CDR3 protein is CASSREGPLAKNIQYF. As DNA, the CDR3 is TGTGCCAGCAGTAGGGAAGGGCCCTTAGCCAAAAACATTCAGTACTTC.

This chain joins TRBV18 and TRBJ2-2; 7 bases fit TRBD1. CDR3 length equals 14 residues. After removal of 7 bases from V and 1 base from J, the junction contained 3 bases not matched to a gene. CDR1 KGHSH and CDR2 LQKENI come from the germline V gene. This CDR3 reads CASLGQQNTGELFF. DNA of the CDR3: TGTGCCAGCTTGGGACAGCAGAACACCGGGGAGCTGTTTTTT.

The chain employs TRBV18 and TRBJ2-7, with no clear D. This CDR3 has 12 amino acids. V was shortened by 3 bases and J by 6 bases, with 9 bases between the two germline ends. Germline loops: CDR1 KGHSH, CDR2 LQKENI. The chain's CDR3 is CASSPSVGEQYF. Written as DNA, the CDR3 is TGTGCCAGCTCACCCTCCGTGGGCGAGCAGTACTTC.

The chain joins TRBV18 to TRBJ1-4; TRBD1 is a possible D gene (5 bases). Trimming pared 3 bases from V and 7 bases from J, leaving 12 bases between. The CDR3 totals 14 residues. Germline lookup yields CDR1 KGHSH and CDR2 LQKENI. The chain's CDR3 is CASSPGLQGEKLFF. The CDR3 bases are TGTGCCAGCTCACCGGGCCTTCAGGGTGAAAAACTGTTTTTT.

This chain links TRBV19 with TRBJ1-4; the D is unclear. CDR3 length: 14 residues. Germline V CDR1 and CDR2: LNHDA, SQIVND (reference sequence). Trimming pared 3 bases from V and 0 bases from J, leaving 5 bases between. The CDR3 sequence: CASSIGATNEKLFF. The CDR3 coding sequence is TGTGCCAGTAGTATTGGAGCAACTAATGAAAAACTGTTTTTT.

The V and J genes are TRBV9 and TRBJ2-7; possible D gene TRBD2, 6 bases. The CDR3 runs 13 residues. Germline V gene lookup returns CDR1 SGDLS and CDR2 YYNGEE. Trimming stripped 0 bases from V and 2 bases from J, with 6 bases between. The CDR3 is CASSVGEAYEQYF. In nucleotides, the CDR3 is TGTGCCAGCAGCGTAGGGGAGGCCTACGAGCAGTACTTC.

CDR3 sequence (DNA): TGTGCCAGCTCGACCGGGTACAATGAGCAGTTCTTC. Translation gives CASSTGYNEQFF. This sequence joins TRBV9 and TRBJ2-1; D uncertain. This CDR3 region has 12 residues. Germline V CDR1 and CDR2: SGDLS, YYNGEE. The ends were cut back, 7 bases at V and 4 bases at J, with 9 bases in the middle.

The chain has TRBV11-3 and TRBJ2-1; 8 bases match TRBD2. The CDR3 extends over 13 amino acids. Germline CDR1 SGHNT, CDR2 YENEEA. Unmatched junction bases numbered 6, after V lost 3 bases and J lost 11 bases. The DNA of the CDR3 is TGTGCCAGCAGCTTTGACACTAGCGGCAAGCAGTTCTTC. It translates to CASSFDTSGKQFF.

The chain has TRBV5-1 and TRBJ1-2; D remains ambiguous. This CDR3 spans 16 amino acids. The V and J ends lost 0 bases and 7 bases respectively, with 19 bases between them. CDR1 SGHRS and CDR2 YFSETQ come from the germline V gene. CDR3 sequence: CASSLVAVDSDGGYTF. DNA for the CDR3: TGCGCCAGCAGCTTGGTCGCCGTTGATTCAGATGGTGGCTACACCTTC.

For the CDR3, the DNA is TGTGCCAGCAGCGTAGGCGGAGCCAAAAACATTCAGTACTTC. It is translated as CASSVGGAKNIQYF. This chain joins TRBV9 and TRBJ2-4; D ambiguous. V was clipped by 0 bases and J by 0 bases, with 4 bases between them. Germline V CDR1 and CDR2: SGDLS, YYNGEE. The CDR3 spans 14 residues. The full variable domain, completed using reference TRBV9 and TRBJ2-4, is DSGVTQTPKHLITATGQRVTLRCSPRSGDLSVYWYQQSLDQGLQFLIQYYNGEERAKGNILERFSAQQFPDLHSELNLSSLELGDSALYFCASSVGGAKNIQYFGAGTRLSVL.

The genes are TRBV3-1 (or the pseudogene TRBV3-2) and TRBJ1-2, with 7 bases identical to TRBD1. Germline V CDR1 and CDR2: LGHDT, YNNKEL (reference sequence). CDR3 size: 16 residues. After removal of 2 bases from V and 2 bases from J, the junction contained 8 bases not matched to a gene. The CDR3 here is CASSQRGDSKNYGYTF. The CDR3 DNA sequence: TGTGCCAGCAGCCAACGGGGGGACAGTAAGAACTATGGCTACACCTTC.